The 5 T cell receptor beta chains below come from one sample, sequenced in a study of response to subunit inactivated influenza vaccine. Each CDR3 protein gets one entry after TCRdb re-called the RT-PCR reads with MiXCR. In the table there are around 200,000 distinct CDR3 sequences, around 9% of which are singletons. This sample comprised non-naive T cells sorted from PBMCs, obtained on the day of vaccination. These receptor sequences come from a man aged 45-65 years who received an inactivated influenza vaccine.

This chain uses TRBV6-1 with TRBJ2-5, with 12 bases identical to TRBD1. Germline V lookup: CDR1 MNHNS, CDR2 SASEGT. V gave up 2 bases and J gave up 5 bases; unmatched junction bases: 9. CDR3 size: 17 residues. The CDR3: CASSERLGGTGGETQYF. The CDR3 nucleotides read TGTGCCAGCAGTGAAAGGCTGGGAGGGACAGGGGGCGAGACCCAGTACTTC.

This clonotype showed up just a few times. This rearrangement joins TRBV5-4 to TRBJ2-3, with 11 bases fitting TRBD2. With V trimmed by 4 bases and J by 2 bases, 9 bases remained unmatched. This CDR3 comprises 17 residues. The germline V gene has CDR1 SGHNT and CDR2 YYREEE (reference sequence). The CDR3 nucleotides are TGTGCCAGCAGCCCAGCCCCGGGACTAGCGGACACAGATACGCAGTATTTT. It yields the protein CASSPAPGLADTDTQYF.

The table lists this clonotype with many counts. The V gene is TRBV6-2 or TRBV6-3, the J gene TRBJ2-7; D is unclear. Germline CDR1 is MNHEY and CDR2 is SVGEGT. Trimming shortened V by 2 bases and J by 9 bases, and 14 bases separated the two germline ends. CDR3 size: 13 residues. The CDR3 coding sequence is TGTGCCAGCAGTTACCGGACCCCACCGTGGCAGTACTTC. Translating gives CASSYRTPPWQYF.

The sample holds many counts of this clonotype. The genes are TRBV18 and TRBJ2-7; D is uncertain. The germline V and J ends were trimmed by 3 bases and 2 bases, with 11 bases remaining between them. The length of the CDR3 is 14 residues. Germline CDR1 is KGHSH and CDR2 is LQKENI. CDR3 region: CASSPPYLPYEQYF. The CDR3 DNA reads as TGTGCCAGCTCACCTCCATACCTCCCCTACGAGCAGTACTTC. The full variable domain, with the rest looked up from reference TRBV18 and TRBJ2-7, is NAGVMQNPRHLVRRRGQEARLRCSPMKGHSHVYWYRQLPEEGLKFMVYLQKENIIDESGMPKERFSAEFPKEGPSILRIQQVVRGDSAAYFCASSPPYLPYEQYFGPGTRLTVT.

This clonotype has a handful of counts. The J gene is TRBJ1-3, the V gene TRBV3-1, with D possibly being TRBD1 (6 bases). Per the germline V gene, CDR1 is LGHDT and CDR2 is YNNKEL (reference sequence). The V end lost 4 bases, the J end lost 0 bases, and 13 bases lay between the germline ends. The CDR3 totals 16 residues. The CDR3 sequence: CASSPNRALSGNTIYF. The CDR3 DNA follows: TGTGCCAGCAGCCCAAACAGGGCTCTCTCTGGAAACACCATATATTTT.